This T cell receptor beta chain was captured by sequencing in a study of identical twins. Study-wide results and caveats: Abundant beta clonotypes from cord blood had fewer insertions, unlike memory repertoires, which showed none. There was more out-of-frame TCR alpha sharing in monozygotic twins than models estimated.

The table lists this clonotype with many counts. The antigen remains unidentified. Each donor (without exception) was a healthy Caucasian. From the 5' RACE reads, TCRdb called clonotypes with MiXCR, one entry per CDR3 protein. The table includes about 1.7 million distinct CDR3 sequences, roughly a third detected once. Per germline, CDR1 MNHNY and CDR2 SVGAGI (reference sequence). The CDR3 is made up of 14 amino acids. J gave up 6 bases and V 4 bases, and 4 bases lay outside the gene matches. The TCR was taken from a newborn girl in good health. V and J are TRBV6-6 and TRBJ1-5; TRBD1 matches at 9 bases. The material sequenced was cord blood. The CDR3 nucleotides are TGTGCCAGCAGTTCCACAGGGGGCGGTCAGCCCCAGCATTTT. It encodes CASSSTGGGQPQHF.